Described below is a single T cell receptor beta chain sequence and its context. This record belongs to a study of blood T cell repertoires in COVID-19. About the study: COVID-19 samples collected from the United States, Italy and Spain covered acute and convalescent phases. From T cells, B-cell-depleted T cells, or PBMCs came the material, which was cDNA or gDNA.

The CDR3 totals 14 residues. V gave up 4 bases and J gave up 3 bases, with 14 bases separating them. Germline V gene lookup returns CDR1 SGHRS and CDR2 YFSETQ. Source study methods: By means of reference gene primer amplification, nucleated cell counts were estimated. TCRdb keeps only in-frame clones here, not all; method: immunoSEQ multiplex PCR. The V and J calls and clone size are taken from that table; D and trimming were inferred from the DNA. The table shows roughly 150,000 clones, with 76% occurring only once. The chain links TRBV5-1 to TRBJ2-7; a weak D match, TRBD2 (6 bases). This clonotype was obtained from a woman of 80 years or more with acute or convalescent COVID-19. Sequenced material: peripheral blood. CDR3 protein: CASSPGLTLYEQYF. In DNA form, the CDR3 reads TGCGCCAGCAGCCCGGGACTGACTCTCTACGAGCAGTACTTC.